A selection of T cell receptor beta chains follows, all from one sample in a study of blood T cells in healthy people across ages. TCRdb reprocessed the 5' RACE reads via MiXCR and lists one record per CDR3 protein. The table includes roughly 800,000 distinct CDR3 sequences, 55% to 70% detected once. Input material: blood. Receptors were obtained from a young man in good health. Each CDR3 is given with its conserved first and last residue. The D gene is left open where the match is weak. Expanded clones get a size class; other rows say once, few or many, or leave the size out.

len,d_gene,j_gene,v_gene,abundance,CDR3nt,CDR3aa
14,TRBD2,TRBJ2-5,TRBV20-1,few,TGCAGTGCCCGGACTAGCGGGGGGAGGGAGACCCAGTACTTC,CSARTSGGRETQYF
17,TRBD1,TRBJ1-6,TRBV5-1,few,TGCGCCAGCAGCTTTTCCAGGCAGGGGGCACATAATTCACCCCTCCACTTT,CASSFSRQGAHNSPLHF
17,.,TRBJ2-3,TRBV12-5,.,TGTGCTAGTGGTTCCCCCCGAGACAGGATCAACACAGATACGCAGTATTTT,CASGSPRDRINTDTQYF
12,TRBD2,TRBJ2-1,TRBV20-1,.,TGCAGTGCCGGAGGGACTAGCCGAGAGCAGTTCTTC,CSAGGTSREQFF
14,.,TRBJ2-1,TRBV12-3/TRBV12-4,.,TGTGCCAGCAGTCAGTCAGACCTTTACAATGAGCAGTTCTTC,CASSQSDLYNEQFF
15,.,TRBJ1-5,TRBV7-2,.,TGTGCCAGCAGCTTAGCCGGGGGCGCCGGTCAGCCCCAGCATTTT,CASSLAGGAGQPQHF
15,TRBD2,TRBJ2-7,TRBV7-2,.,TGTGCCAGCAGCTTAGCCCCTAGCGGTCCCTACGAGCAGTACTTC,CASSLAPSGPYEQYF
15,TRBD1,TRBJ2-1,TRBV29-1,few,TGCAGCGTTGTCGGGGGGACAGGGGACTACAATGAGCAGTTCTTC,CSVVGGTGDYNEQFF
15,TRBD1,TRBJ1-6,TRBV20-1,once,TGCAGTGCTAGAGAACCTACAGGGGCTTATTCACCCCTCCACTTT,CSAREPTGAYSPLHF
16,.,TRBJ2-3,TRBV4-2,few,TGTGCCAGCAGTCGCCAGGAACAGACCCCCCCAGATACGCAGTATTTT,CASSRQEQTPPDTQYF
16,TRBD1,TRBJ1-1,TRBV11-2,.,TGTGCCAGCAGCTCTCCGGCAGGGGGGATGAACACTGAAGCTTTCTTT,CASSSPAGGMNTEAFF
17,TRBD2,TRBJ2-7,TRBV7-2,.,TGTGCCAGCAGCTTAGTCCTAGCGGGGGGGCGCCTCTACGAGCAGTACTTC,CASSLVLAGGRLYEQYF
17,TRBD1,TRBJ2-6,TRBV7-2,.,TGTGCCAGCAGCCACGGGACAGTTATATCTGGGGCCAACGTCCTGACTTTC,CASSHGTVISGANVLTF
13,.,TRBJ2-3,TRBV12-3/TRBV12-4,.,TGTGCCAGCAGGCCATTTAGTGCAGATACGCAGTATTTT,CASRPFSADTQYF
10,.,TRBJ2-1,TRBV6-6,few,TGTGCCACCCGGCGGAATGAGCAGTTCTTC,CATRRNEQFF
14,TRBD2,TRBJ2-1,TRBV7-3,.,TGTGCCAGCAGCCCGACTAGCGGGTCTAAGGAGCAGTTCTTC,CASSPTSGSKEQFF
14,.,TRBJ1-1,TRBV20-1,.,TGCAGTGCTAGAACACCGGTTCGGGACACTGAAGCTTTCTTT,CSARTPVRDTEAFF
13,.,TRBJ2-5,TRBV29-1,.,TGCAGCGCGACAGGAGTCTACCAAGAGACCCAGTACTTC,CSATGVYQETQYF
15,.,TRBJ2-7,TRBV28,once,TGTGCCAGCAGCCAACGGACAAAGGGGTCCTACGAGCAGTACTTC,CASSQRTKGSYEQYF
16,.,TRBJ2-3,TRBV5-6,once,TGTGCCAGCAGCCCTCTAGCCCGGCCCGACACACATACGCAGTATTTT,CASSPLARPDTHTQYF
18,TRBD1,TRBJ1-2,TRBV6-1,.,TGTGCCAGCTCCCCGAGTCCGGGACAGAGGTCGGGAGTCAATGGCTACACCTTC,CASSPSPGQRSGVNGYTF
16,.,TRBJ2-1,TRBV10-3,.,TGTGCCATCAGTGAGTCGTGGACTGGTCTCGACAATGAGCAGTTCTTC,CAISESWTGLDNEQFF
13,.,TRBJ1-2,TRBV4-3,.,TGCGCCAGCAGCCCAGACGGTGTGGTCGGCTACACCTTC,CASSPDGVVGYTF
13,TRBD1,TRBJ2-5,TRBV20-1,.,TGCAGTGCAGGAACAGGGGGTGACTGGGGGCAGTACTTC,CSAGTGGDWGQYF
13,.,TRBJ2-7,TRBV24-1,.,TGTGCCACCAGTGATTTTGTTGAGAACGAGCAGTACTTC,CATSDFVENEQYF
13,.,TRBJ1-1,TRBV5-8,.,TGTGCCAGCAGCTTGGGTCAGGCCACTGAAGCTTTCTTT,CASSLGQATEAFF
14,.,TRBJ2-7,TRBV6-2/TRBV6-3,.,TGTGCCAGCAGTTACGGCGGGGACAACTACGAGCAGTACTTC,CASSYGGDNYEQYF
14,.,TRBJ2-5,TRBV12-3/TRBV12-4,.,TGTGCCAGCAGTCTCCCACCGGTGGAAGAGACCCAGTACTTC,CASSLPPVEETQYF
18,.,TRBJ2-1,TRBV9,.,TGTGCCAGCAGCGATACGCCGACCCTGACCCTTCCCGACGATGAGCAGTTCTTC,CASSDTPTLTLPDDEQFF
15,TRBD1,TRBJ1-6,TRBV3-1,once,TGTGCCAGCAGCCAAGCAGGGGGGCTGGATTCACCCCTCCACTTT,CASSQAGGLDSPLHF
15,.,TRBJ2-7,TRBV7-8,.,TGTGCCAGCAGCTATCGAAATCAGGGGAGTGACGAGCAGTACTTC,CASSYRNQGSDEQYF
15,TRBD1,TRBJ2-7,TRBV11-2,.,TGTGCCAGCAGCCTCGACCCGGGACAGTACTACGAGCAGTACTTC,CASSLDPGQYYEQYF
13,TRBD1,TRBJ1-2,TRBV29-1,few,TGCAGCGGGAAGGACAGGGGGGCCTATGGCTACACCTTC,CSGKDRGAYGYTF